This TCR beta chain was found in a study of cytomegalovirus exposure and HLA in healthy donors. The study, taken as a whole, reports: There were 164 TCR beta chains listed as cytomegalovirus-associated.

Per the germline V gene, CDR1 is SGHVS and CDR2 is FQNEAQ. The V end was cut by 1 base, the J end by 3 bases, with 6 bases between. The length of the CDR3 is 13 residues. About this clone itself: The antigen remains unidentified.

Amplification used 60 Vbeta primers and 13 Jbeta primers. Assay: immunoSEQ multiplex PCR; the TCRdb copy retains only in-frame clones and omits some. Found here are approximately 190,000 clones, more than 75% of them singletons; the top ten hold roughly 3.6%. Sampled while nominally healthy, donors likely had unrecorded immune exposures. The TCR originated in a man aged 35 to 55 in good health and CMV-seropositive. The sample consisted of PBMCs. The chain is built from TRBV7-8 and TRBJ1-2; D is ambiguous. CDR3 coding DNA: TGTGCCAGCAGCTTAGGAGGGTACTATGGCTACACCTTC. Amino acid sequence: CASSLGGYYGYTF.